Sequencing of this TCR beta chain was carried out in a study of blood T cell repertoires in COVID-19. About the study: Sites in the United States, Italy and Spain provided acute and convalescent COVID-19 samples. PBMCs, B-cell-depleted T cells, or T cells were the source of the cDNA or gDNA that made up the material.

In the original workflow: Amplification from reference gene primers served as the basis for estimated nucleated cell counts. Clones were read by immunoSEQ multiplex PCR, and TCRdb kept only the in-frame ones, dropping some. The V and J calls and clone size come from that table; D and trimming were worked out from the DNA. Among over 100,000 clones listed, roughly 76% were seen once. The CDR3 spans 15 residues. Trimming shortened V by 0 bases and J by 5 bases, and 13 bases separated the two germline ends. CDR1 is MNHEY, CDR2 SVGEGT, per germline. The sequence was collected from a human donor in a cohort sampled during active COVID-19. The chain couples TRBV6-2 or TRBV6-3 to TRBJ2-5, with D tentatively TRBD2 (5 bases). Sequenced material: peripheral blood. As DNA, the CDR3 is TGTGCCAGCAGTTACTCGGGGAGCCACCTGGAGACCCAGTACTTC. Translated: CASSYSGSHLETQYF.